The 8 T cell receptor beta chains below were found in one sample sequenced in a study of cytomegalovirus exposure and HLA in healthy donors. PCR used 60 Vbeta primers and 13 Jbeta primers. The protocol was immunoSEQ multiplex PCR, while the TCRdb copy is restricted to in-frame clones and leaves out a portion. The data hold about 200,000 clones, with roughly four fifths observed a single time. What was sequenced was PBMCs. The receptors were sampled from a man between 25 and 39 years old in good health and CMV-seronegative.

This chain connects TRBV27 to TRBJ1-2; maybe TRBD1 (5 bases). This CDR3 has 16 amino acids. The germline V gene has CDR1 MNHEY and CDR2 SMNVEV (reference sequence). Trimming took off 0 bases at V and 3 bases at J, with 14 bases between the two ends. CDR3 loop: CASSLSLPDTYYGYTF. DNA of the CDR3: TGTGCCAGCAGTTTATCTCTCCCGGACACCTACTATGGCTACACCTTC.

This rearrangement joins TRBV7-9 to TRBJ1-4; no firm D call. Trimming shortened V by 1 base and J by 6 bases, and 12 bases separated the two germline ends. The germline V gene encodes CDR1 SEHNR and CDR2 FQNEAQ (reference sequence). This CDR3 has 15 amino acids. The CDR3 spells CASSLGRGGDEKLFF. The CDR3 bases are TGTGCCAGCAGCTTAGGACGGGGTGGGGATGAAAAACTGTTTTTT.

CDR3 coding DNA: TGTGCCAGCAGGGACAGTTGGGCCCCTAACTATGGCTACACCTTC. Protein sequence: CASRDSWAPNYGYTF. The genes are TRBV6-1 and TRBJ1-2; TRBD1 is a possible D gene (6 bases). Germline V gene data show CDR1 as MNHNS and CDR2 as SASEGT. This CDR3 is built from 15 residues. Between the trimmed V and J ends, which lost 6 bases and 0 bases, there was a span of 14 bases.

The chain couples TRBV5-1 to TRBJ2-7, with 13 positions matching TRBD2. This CDR3 has 15 residues. Germline V gene data show CDR1 as SGHRS and CDR2 as YFSETQ. With V trimmed by 3 bases and J by 1 base, 1 base remained unmatched. CDR3 coding DNA: TGCGCCAGCAGCTCGGGACTAGCGGGATCCTACGAGCAGTACTTC. It encodes CASSSGLAGSYEQYF.

CDR3 DNA: TGCGCCAGCAGCTTGGCACACAGCTCTAACTACGAGCAGTACTTC. Protein: CASSLAHSSNYEQYF. The V and J genes are TRBV5-1 and TRBJ2-7, with D unclear. Germline CDR1 SGHRS, CDR2 YFSETQ. This CDR3 contains 15 residues. Deletions cut 0 bases from V and 3 bases from J, with 13 bases between.

The rearrangement uses TRBV27 and TRBJ2-4, with D perhaps TRBD2 (7 bases). The CDR3 loop spans 17 amino acids. Looked up from germline, CDR1 is MNHEY and CDR2 is SMNVEV (reference sequence). V lost 6 bases and J 2 bases, leaving 20 bases between the germline ends. CDR3 loop: CASSPGLSGVSKNIQYF. DNA for the CDR3: TGTGCCAGCAGCCCGGGACTATCAGGGGTATCCAAAAACATTCAGTACTTC.

The rearrangement joins TRBV5-1 to TRBJ2-2; possibly TRBD2 for D (6 bases). Germline V gene sequence: CDR1 SGHRS, CDR2 YFSETQ. Trimming took 2 bases from V and 6 from J, leaving 17 bases between them. The CDR3 loop spans 16 amino acids. The CDR3 DNA reads TGCGCCAGCAGCTTCATTGGACCGGGGGTCCCCGGGGAGCTGTTTTTT. This encodes CASSFIGPGVPGELFF. The full variable domain, rest sourced from reference TRBV5-1 and TRBJ2-2, is KAGVTQTPRYLIKTRGQQVTLSCSPISGHRSVSWYQQTPGQGLQFLFEYFSETQRNKGNFPGRFSGRQFSNSRSEMNVSTLELGDSALYLCASSFIGPGVPGELFFGEGSRLTVL.

The rearrangement uses TRBV20-1 and TRBJ2-7; D gene uncertain. The length of the CDR3 is 10 residues. V was cut by 6 bases and J by 4 bases, with 7 bases left in between. CDR1 and CDR2 (germline): DFQATT, SNEGSKA (reference sequence). Here the CDR3 reads CSAEDYEQYF. The CDR3 DNA is TGCAGTGCCGAGGATTACGAGCAGTACTTC.